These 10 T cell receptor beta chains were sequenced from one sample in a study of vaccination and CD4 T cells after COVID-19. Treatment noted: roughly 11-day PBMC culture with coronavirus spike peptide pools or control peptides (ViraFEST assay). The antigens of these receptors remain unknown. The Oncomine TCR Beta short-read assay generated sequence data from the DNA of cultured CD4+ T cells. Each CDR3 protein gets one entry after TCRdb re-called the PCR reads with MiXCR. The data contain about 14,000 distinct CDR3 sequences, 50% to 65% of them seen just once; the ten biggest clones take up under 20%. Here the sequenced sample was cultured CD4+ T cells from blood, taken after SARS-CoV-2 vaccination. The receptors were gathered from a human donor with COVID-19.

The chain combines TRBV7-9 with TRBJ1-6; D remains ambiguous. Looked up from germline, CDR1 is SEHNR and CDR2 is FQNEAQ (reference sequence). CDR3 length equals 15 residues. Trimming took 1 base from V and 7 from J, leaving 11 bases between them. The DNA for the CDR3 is TGTGCCAGCAGCTTAGGGAACCCGGACAATTCACCCCTCCACTTT. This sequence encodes CASSLGNPDNSPLHF.

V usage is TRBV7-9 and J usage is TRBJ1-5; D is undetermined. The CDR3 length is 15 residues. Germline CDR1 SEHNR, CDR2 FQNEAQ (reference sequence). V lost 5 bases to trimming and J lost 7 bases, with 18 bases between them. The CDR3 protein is CASSADGGPDQPQHF. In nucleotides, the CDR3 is TGTGCCAGCAGCGCCGACGGAGGGCCAGACCAGCCCCAGCATTTT.

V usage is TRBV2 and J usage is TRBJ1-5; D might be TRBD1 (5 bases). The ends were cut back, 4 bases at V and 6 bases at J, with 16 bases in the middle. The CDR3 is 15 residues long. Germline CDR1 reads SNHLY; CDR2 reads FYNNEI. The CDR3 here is CASSAPEGRVQPQHF. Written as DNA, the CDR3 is TGTGCCAGCAGTGCTCCCGAGGGGAGGGTTCAGCCCCAGCATTTT.

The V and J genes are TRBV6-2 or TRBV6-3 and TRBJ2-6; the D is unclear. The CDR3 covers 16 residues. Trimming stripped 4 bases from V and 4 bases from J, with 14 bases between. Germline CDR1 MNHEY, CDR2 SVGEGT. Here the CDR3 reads CASSSPDRTGANVLTF. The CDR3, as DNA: TGTGCCAGCAGTTCCCCTGATAGGACCGGGGCCAACGTCCTGACTTTC.

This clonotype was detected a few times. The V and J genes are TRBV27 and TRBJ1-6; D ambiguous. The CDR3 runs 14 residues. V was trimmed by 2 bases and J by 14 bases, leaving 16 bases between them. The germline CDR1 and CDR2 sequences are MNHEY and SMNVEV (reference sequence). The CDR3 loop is CASSLTSEGRTLHF. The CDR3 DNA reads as TGTGCCAGCAGTTTAACCTCCGAGGGCCGGACCCTCCACTTT.

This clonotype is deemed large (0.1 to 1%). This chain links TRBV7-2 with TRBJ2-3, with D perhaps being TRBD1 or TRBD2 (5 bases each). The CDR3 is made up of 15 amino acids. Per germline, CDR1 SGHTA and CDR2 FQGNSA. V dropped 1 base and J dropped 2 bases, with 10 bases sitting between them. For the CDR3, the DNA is TGTGCCAGCAGCTTAGAGGGACGGGCCACAGATACGCAGTATTTT. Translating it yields CASSLEGRATDTQYF. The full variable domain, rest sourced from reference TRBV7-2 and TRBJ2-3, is GAGVSQSPSNKVTEKGKDVELRCDPISGHTALYWYRQSLGQGLEFLIYFQGNSAPDKSGLPSDRFSAERTGGSVSTLTIQRTQQEDSAVYLCASSLEGRATDTQYFGPGTRLTVL.

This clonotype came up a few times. CDR3 region: CASSLGGANTGELFF. CDR3 bases: TGTGCCAGCAGCTTGGGCGGGGCGAACACCGGGGAGCTGTTTTTT. The chain uses TRBV7-9 and TRBJ2-2; D possibly corresponds to TRBD2 (6 bases). Germline V gene data show CDR1 as SEHNR and CDR2 as FQNEAQ (reference sequence). V lost 3 bases and J lost 0, with 8 bases in between. The CDR3 is 15 residues long.

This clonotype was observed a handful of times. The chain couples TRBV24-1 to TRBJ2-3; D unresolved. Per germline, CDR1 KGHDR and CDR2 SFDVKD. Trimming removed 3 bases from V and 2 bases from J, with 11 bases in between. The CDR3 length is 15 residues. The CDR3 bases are TGTGCCACCAGTGATAGACATACCGCCACAGATACGCAGTATTTT. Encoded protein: CATSDRHTATDTQYF.

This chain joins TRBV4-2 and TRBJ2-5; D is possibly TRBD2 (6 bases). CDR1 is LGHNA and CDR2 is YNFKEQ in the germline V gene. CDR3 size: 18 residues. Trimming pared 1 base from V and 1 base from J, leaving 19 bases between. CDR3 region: CASSQVAGNGGFQETQYF. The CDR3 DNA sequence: TGTGCCAGCAGCCAAGTGGCGGGGAACGGTGGTTTCCAAGAGACCCAGTACTTC.

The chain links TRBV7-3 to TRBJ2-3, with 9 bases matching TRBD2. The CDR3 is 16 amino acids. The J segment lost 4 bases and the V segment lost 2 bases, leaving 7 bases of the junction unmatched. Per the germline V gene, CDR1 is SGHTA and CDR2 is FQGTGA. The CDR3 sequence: CASSLEARGGPDTQYF. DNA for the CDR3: TGTGCCAGCAGCTTAGAGGCGCGGGGGGGCCCAGATACGCAGTATTTT.